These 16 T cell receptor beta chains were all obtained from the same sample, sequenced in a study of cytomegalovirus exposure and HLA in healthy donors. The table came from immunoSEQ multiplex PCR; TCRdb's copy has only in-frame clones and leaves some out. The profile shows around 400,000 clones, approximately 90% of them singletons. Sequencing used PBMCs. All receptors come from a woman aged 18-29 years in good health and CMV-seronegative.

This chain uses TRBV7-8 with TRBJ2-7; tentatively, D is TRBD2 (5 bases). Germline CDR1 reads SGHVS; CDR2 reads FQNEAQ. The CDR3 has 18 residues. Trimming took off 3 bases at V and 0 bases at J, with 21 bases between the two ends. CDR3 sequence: CASSFMVALTSSSYEQYF. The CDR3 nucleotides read TGTGCCAGCAGCTTTATGGTAGCGTTAACGTCAAGCTCCTACGAGCAGTACTTC.

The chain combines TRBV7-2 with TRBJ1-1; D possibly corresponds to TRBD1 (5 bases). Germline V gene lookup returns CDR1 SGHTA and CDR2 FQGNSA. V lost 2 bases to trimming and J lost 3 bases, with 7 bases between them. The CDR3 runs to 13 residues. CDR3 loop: CASSLQGDTEAFF. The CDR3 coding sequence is TGTGCCAGCAGCTTACAGGGTGACACTGAAGCTTTCTTT.

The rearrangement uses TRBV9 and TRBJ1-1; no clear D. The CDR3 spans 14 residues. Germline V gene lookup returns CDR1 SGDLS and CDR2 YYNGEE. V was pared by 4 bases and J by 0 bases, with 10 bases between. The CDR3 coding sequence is TGTGCCAGCAGCCACGGCGGTCTGAACACTGAAGCTTTCTTT. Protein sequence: CASSHGGLNTEAFF.

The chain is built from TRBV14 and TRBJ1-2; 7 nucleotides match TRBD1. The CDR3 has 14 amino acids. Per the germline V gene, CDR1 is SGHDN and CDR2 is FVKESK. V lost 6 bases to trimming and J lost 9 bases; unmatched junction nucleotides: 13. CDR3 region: CASSPGRGPNSYTF. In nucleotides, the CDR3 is TGTGCCAGCAGTCCCGGGAGGGGGCCCAATAGCTACACCTTC.

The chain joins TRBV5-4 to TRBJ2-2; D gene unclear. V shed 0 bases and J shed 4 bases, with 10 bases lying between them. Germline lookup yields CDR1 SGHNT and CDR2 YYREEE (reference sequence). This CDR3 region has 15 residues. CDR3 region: CASSLGGHSTGELFF. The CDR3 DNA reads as TGTGCCAGCAGCTTGGGTGGGCACTCCACCGGGGAGCTGTTTTTT. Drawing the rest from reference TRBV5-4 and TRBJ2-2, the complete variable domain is ETGVTQSPTHLIKTRGQQVTLRCSSQSGHNTVSWYQQALGQGPQFIFQYYREEENGRGNFPPRFSGLQFPNYSSELNVNALELDDSALYLCASSLGGHSTGELFFGEGSRLTVL.

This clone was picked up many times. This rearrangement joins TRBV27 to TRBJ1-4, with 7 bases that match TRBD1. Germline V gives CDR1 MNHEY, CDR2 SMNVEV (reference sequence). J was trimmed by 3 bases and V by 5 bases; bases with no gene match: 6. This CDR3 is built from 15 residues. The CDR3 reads CASSLRDRANEKLFF. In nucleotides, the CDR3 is TGTGCCAGCAGTCTCAGGGACAGAGCTAATGAAAAACTGTTTTTT. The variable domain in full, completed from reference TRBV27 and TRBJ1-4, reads EAQVTQNPRYLITVTGKKLTVTCSQNMNHEYMSWYRQDPGLGLRQIYYSMNVEVTDKGDVPEGYKVSRKEKRNFPLILESPSPNQTSLYFCASSLRDRANEKLFFGSGTQLSVL.

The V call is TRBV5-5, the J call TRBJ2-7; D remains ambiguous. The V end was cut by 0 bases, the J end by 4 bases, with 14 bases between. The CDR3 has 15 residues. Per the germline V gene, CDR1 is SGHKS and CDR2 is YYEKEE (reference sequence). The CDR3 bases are TGTGCCAGCAGCTTGGGACTTTCCCAGACGTACGAGCAGTACTTC. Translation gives CASSLGLSQTYEQYF.

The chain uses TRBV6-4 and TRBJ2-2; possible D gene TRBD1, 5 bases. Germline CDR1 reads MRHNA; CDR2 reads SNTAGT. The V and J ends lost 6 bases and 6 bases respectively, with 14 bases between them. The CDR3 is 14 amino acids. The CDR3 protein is CASSFREGAGELFF. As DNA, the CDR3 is TGTGCCAGCAGCTTCAGGGAAGGGGCCGGGGAGCTGTTTTTT.

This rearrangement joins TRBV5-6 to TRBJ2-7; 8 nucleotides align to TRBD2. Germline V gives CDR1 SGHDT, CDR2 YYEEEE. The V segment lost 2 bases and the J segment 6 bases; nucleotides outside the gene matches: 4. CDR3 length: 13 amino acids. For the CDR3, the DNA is TGTGCCAGCAGCTTCCCGGGGGGGACCGAGCAGTACTTC. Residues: CASSFPGGTEQYF.

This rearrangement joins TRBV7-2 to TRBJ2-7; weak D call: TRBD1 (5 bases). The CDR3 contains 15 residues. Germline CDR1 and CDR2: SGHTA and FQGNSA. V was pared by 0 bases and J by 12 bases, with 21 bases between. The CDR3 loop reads CASSLAVGGRQDTYF. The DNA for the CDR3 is TGTGCCAGCAGCTTAGCGGTAGGCGGTCGGCAGGACACGTACTTC.

CDR3 region: CAINKGVDQPQHF. The CDR3 DNA is TGTGCCATCAACAAAGGAGTGGATCAGCCCCAGCATTTT. V usage is TRBV10-3 and J usage is TRBJ1-5; the D is unclear. Germline CDR1 is ENHRY and CDR2 is SYGVKD. This CDR3 comprises 13 residues. Trimming cost V 7 bases and J 5 bases, with 12 bases left between them.

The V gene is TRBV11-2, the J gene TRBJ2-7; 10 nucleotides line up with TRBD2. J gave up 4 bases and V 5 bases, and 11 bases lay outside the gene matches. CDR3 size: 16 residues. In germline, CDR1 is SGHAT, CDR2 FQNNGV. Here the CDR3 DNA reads TGTGCCAGCAGCAGTAGGACTAGCGGTGACATTTACGAGCAGTACTTC. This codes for CASSSRTSGDIYEQYF.

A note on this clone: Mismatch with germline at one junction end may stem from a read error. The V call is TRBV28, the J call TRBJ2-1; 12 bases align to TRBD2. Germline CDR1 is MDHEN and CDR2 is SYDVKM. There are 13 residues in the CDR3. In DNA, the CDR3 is TGTGCCAGTTCGACTAGCGGGAGATCACGAGACGTCTTC. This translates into CASSTSGRSRDVF.

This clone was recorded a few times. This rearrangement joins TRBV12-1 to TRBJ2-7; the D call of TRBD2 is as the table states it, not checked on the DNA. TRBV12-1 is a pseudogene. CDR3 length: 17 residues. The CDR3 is CASSFAGTSGASYEQYF. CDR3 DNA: TGTGCCAGCAGCTTTGCGGGGACTAGCGGGGCCTCCTACGAGCAGTACTTC.

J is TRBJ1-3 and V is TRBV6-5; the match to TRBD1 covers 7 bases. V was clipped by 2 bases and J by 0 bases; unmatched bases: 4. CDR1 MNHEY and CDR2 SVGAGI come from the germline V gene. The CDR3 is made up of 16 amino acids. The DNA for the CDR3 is TGTGCCAGCAGTTACGCCGCAGGGGGCTCTGGAAACACCATATATTTT. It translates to CASSYAAGGSGNTIYF.

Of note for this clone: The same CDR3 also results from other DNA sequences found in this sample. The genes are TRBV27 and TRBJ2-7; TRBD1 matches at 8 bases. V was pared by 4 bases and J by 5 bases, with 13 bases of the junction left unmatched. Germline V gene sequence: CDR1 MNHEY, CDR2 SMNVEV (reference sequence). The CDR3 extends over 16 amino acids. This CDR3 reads CASSSAPGQEKDEQYF. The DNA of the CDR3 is TGTGCCAGCAGTTCTGCACCGGGACAGGAGAAGGACGAGCAGTACTTC.